This T cell receptor beta chain was sequenced in a study of long-term antiretroviral therapy in people with HIV. This CDR3 is 15 amino acids long. The V gene lost 6 bases and the J gene lost 2 bases, with 14 bases spanning the gap. Germline V lookup: CDR1 MGHDK, CDR2 SYGVNS. Sequencing relied on immunoSEQ assay v3.0, run at survey level. Profiling relied on immunoSEQ multiplex PCR, and the TCRdb table lists in-frame clones only, not all of them. The sample lists 20,000 to 25,000 clones, more than 70% occurring once. The starting material was unsorted PBMCs, obtained 2.4 to 2.5 years after starting antiretroviral therapy. The sequence was collected from a man in his forties or fifties with HIV. The V and J genes are TRBV25-1 and TRBJ1-3, with TRBD1 as a possible D gene (5 bases). The CDR3, as DNA: TGTGCCAGCAGCCCCTCGGGGGGAACTGGAAACACCATATATTTT. Translating it yields CASSPSGGTGNTIYF.